These 20 T cell receptor beta chains share one sample of origin, sequenced in a study of blood T cell repertoires in COVID-19. The method was immunoSEQ multiplex PCR; TCRdb's version includes in-frame clones alone and lacks a portion of them. The sample lists some 220,000 clones, roughly 90% seen once, with 2.6% in the top ten. Input material: PBMCs or T cells enriched from blood (not recorded which). All receptors come from a woman in her thirties who had recovered from COVID-19.

The J gene is TRBJ2-2, the V gene TRBV7-3; D call uncertain. This CDR3 is 14 amino acids long. Trimming removed 5 bases from V and 5 bases from J, with 12 bases in between. Germline loops: CDR1 SGHTA, CDR2 FQGTGA. CDR3 nucleotides: TGTGCCAGCAGCCGAAGCTCCGGTACCGGGGAGCTGTTTTTT. Residues: CASSRSSGTGELFF.

The rearrangement links TRBV7-6 to TRBJ2-1; 15 nucleotides align to TRBD2. The V gene's germline CDR1 is SGHVS and CDR2 FNYEAQ. With V trimmed by 4 bases and J by 12 bases, 1 base remained unmatched. There are 13 residues in the CDR3. CDR3 region: CASSSGLAGGQFF. The CDR3 bases are TGTGCCAGCAGCTCGGGACTAGCGGGGGGGCAGTTCTTC.

The chain recombines TRBV30 with TRBJ1-4; possible D gene TRBD1, 5 bases. Germline values: CDR1 GTSNPN, CDR2 SVGIG (reference sequence). This CDR3 spans 16 amino acids. V was cut by 5 bases and J by 0 bases, with 16 bases left in between. The CDR3 protein is CAWAGGRTPTNEKLFF. The CDR3 region has the DNA TGTGCCTGGGCGGGGGGGAGGACCCCAACTAATGAAAAACTGTTTTTT.

This chain connects TRBV7-3 to TRBJ2-2; TRBD1 agrees at 8 bases. This CDR3 contains 18 residues. Germline CDR1 SGHTA, CDR2 FQGTGA. V lost 5 bases and J lost 5; bases outside the gene matches: 16. The CDR3 reads CASSVPPGQGGLTGELFF. The CDR3 DNA is TGTGCCAGCAGCGTCCCCCCCGGACAGGGAGGACTAACCGGGGAGCTGTTTTTT.

The chain carries TRBV7-2 and TRBJ2-3, with 13 positions matching TRBD2. Per the germline V gene, CDR1 is SGHTA and CDR2 is FQGNSA. This CDR3 has 17 residues. V was clipped by 1 base and J by 4 bases; unmatched bases: 5. In DNA form, the CDR3 reads TGTGCCAGCAGCTTAGGACTAGCGGGGGGTATGGCAGATACGCAGTATTTT. Amino acids: CASSLGLAGGMADTQYF. The variable domain in full, completed from reference TRBV7-2 and TRBJ2-3, reads GAGVSQSPSNKVTEKGKDVELRCDPISGHTALYWYRQSLGQGLEFLIYFQGNSAPDKSGLPSDRFSAERTGGSVSTLTIQRTQQEDSAVYLCASSLGLAGGMADTQYFGPGTRLTVL.

The V call is TRBV7-2, the J call TRBJ2-2, with D tentatively TRBD1 (6 bases). V lost 6 bases and J 3 bases, leaving 17 bases between the germline ends. The CDR3 spans 16 residues. The germline V gene has CDR1 SGHTA and CDR2 FQGNSA. The CDR3 DNA follows: TGTGCCAGCAGTCCCGGCGACGGGACACACACCGGGGAGCTGTTTTTT. Translating it yields CASSPGDGTHTGELFF.

The chain couples TRBV7-9 to TRBJ2-5, with TRBD2 identical over 7 bases. Germline V gene data show CDR1 as SEHNR and CDR2 as FQNEAQ (reference sequence). This CDR3 contains 16 residues. Trimming removed 3 bases from V and 2 bases from J; junction bases left unmatched: 9. CDR3 sequence reads: CASSFNLAVNQETQYF. For the CDR3, the DNA is TGTGCCAGCAGCTTCAACCTAGCGGTGAATCAAGAGACCCAGTACTTC.

CDR3 sequence (DNA): TGTGCCAGTAGCGCAGGACAGGGGGAATACGAGCAGTACTTC. This sequence encodes CASSAGQGEYEQYF. The rearrangement joins TRBV19 to TRBJ2-7; 10 nucleotides align to TRBD1. CDR1 LNHDA and CDR2 SQIVND come from the germline V gene (reference sequence). The CDR3 runs 14 residues. J lost 4 bases, V lost 6 bases, and 6 bases had no gene match.

This chain uses TRBV23-1 with TRBJ2-6; D may be TRBD2 (7 bases). TRBV23-1 is flagged as an ORF with uncertain function. V was trimmed by 3 bases and J by 3 bases, leaving 12 bases between them. The CDR3 covers 16 residues. This chain's CDR3 is CASSHGGLCGANVLTF. The CDR3 coding sequence is TGCGCCAGCAGTCACGGGGGGCTCTGTGGGGCCAACGTCCTGACTTTC.

The chain joins TRBV19 to TRBJ1-6; D possibly corresponds to TRBD1 (5 bases). This CDR3 is 14 amino acids long. Trimming took 7 bases from V and 7 from J, leaving 14 bases between them. In germline, CDR1 is LNHDA, CDR2 SQIVND (reference sequence). Here the CDR3 DNA reads TGTGCCAGTACCCTCGGGGGGGGAAATTCACCCCTCCACTTT. As protein: CASTLGGGNSPLHF.

This chain connects TRBV4-3 to TRBJ2-5; 9 bases are a match to TRBD2. Germline values: CDR1 LGHNA, CDR2 YSLEER. V shed 4 bases, J shed 4 bases, and the junction held 19 bases outside the gene matches. This CDR3 has 19 amino acids. CDR3 protein: CASSPFPHFWRGGRETQYF. The CDR3 coding sequence is TGCGCCAGCAGCCCGTTCCCCCATTTCTGGCGGGGGGGCCGAGAGACCCAGTACTTC.

The V and J genes are TRBV28 and TRBJ1-5, with a possible D match to TRBD1 (5 bases). Germline-derived CDR1 and CDR2 are MDHEN and SYDVKM. CDR3 length: 14 amino acids. Trimming pared 1 base from V and 7 bases from J, leaving 11 bases between. CDR3 DNA sequence: TGTGCCAGCAGTTTATCTCTCGGGGGGCAGCCCCAGCATTTT. This gives the protein CASSLSLGGQPQHF.

The chain uses TRBV5-1 and TRBJ2-3; D possibly corresponds to TRBD2 (5 bases). Germline V CDR1 and CDR2: SGHRS, YFSETQ. The CDR3 loop spans 15 amino acids. V lost 2 bases and J lost 2, with 12 bases in between. The CDR3: CASSFGADFTDTQYF. The CDR3 nucleotides are TGCGCCAGCAGCTTCGGAGCGGATTTCACAGATACGCAGTATTTT. Using reference TRBV5-1 and TRBJ2-3 for the parts outside the CDR3, the full variable domain is KAGVTQTPRYLIKTRGQQVTLSCSPISGHRSVSWYQQTPGQGLQFLFEYFSETQRNKGNFPGRFSGRQFSNSRSEMNVSTLELGDSALYLCASSFGADFTDTQYFGPGTRLTVL.

The chain employs TRBV9 and TRBJ2-5; D is possibly TRBD1 (6 bases). CDR1 and CDR2 from the germline V gene are SGDLS and YYNGEE. This CDR3 region has 15 residues. V was pared by 4 bases and J by 2 bases, with 15 bases between. CDR3 DNA sequence: TGTGCCAGCAGCTCCCGGACAGCTATTCAAGAGACCCAGTACTTC. Its protein product is CASSSRTAIQETQYF.

The chain couples TRBV15 to TRBJ1-2, with 9 nucleotides matching TRBD1. Looked up from germline, CDR1 is LNHNV and CDR2 is YYDKDF (reference sequence). The CDR3 contains 17 residues. The junction had 10 bases not matched to a gene; V was cut back by 3 bases and J by 2 bases. The CDR3 is CATSRLLPGTGNYGYTF. Here the CDR3 DNA reads TGTGCCACCAGCAGGCTACTACCTGGGACAGGGAACTATGGCTACACCTTC.

The gene calls are TRBV5-1 and TRBJ2-7; the match to TRBD1 covers 7 bases. Unmatched junction bases numbered 4, after V lost 0 bases and J lost 4 bases. CDR1 is SGHRS, CDR2 YFSETQ, per germline. This CDR3 spans 14 amino acids. CDR3 region: CASSLVGTEYEQYF. CDR3 DNA: TGCGCCAGCAGCTTGGTGGGGACAGAATACGAGCAGTACTTC. Full variable domain (outside the CDR3, taken from reference TRBV5-1 and TRBJ2-7): KAGVTQTPRYLIKTRGQQVTLSCSPISGHRSVSWYQQTPGQGLQFLFEYFSETQRNKGNFPGRFSGRQFSNSRSEMNVSTLELGDSALYLCASSLVGTEYEQYFGPGTRLTVT.

The gene calls are TRBV5-1 and TRBJ2-1, with TRBD2 identical over 9 bases. The length of the CDR3 is 15 residues. Trimming removed 1 base from V and 4 bases from J; junction bases left unmatched: 3. Germline V gene sequence: CDR1 SGHRS, CDR2 YFSETQ. The chain's CDR3 is CASSLYSGGYNEQFF. Here the CDR3 DNA reads TGCGCCAGCAGCTTGTATAGCGGGGGTTACAATGAGCAGTTCTTC.

This chain connects TRBV15 to TRBJ2-1, with a weak D call TRBD2 (6 bases). This CDR3 comprises 13 residues. Trimming pared 5 bases from V and 7 bases from J, leaving 12 bases between. Germline V gives CDR1 LNHNV, CDR2 YYDKDF (reference sequence). DNA of the CDR3: TGTGCCACCAGCGTAGAGGGAGGAAATGAGCAGTTCTTC. Translation gives CATSVEGGNEQFF.

DNA for the CDR3: TGCAGCGTACAGGGGGCTGCGTACATTCAGTACTTC. This codes for CSVQGAAYIQYF. This sequence joins TRBV29-1 and TRBJ2-4; TRBD1 matches 9 bases. This CDR3 is 12 amino acids long. The trim removed 6 bases at V and 8 bases at J, leaving 5 bases unmatched. From germline, CDR1 is SQVTM and CDR2 ANQGSEA. The full variable domain, with the rest looked up from reference TRBV29-1 and TRBJ2-4, is SAVISQKPSRDICQRGTSLTIQCQVDSQVTMMFWYRQQPGQSLTLIATANQGSEATYESGFVIDKFPISRPNLTFSTLTVSNMSPEDSSIYLCSVQGAAYIQYFGAGTRLSVL.

The chain is built from TRBV7-2 and TRBJ2-1; TRBD2 matches at 8 bases. In germline, CDR1 is SGHTA, CDR2 FQGNSA. The junction had 12 bases not matched to a gene; V was cut back by 5 bases and J by 9 bases. The CDR3 is 15 amino acids. CDR3 sequence (DNA): TGTGCCAGCAGCCGTGAAGGACTAGCAGTGGCTGAGCAGTTCTTC. Protein product: CASSREGLAVAEQFF.